This TCR beta chain was recovered during a study of CD4 T cells in relation to SARS-CoV-2 and coronaviruses. Study-level information: Of the patients, under 10 were male, 4 female, two Hispanic.

Only in-frame clones appear in the TCRdb table, and some are missing; sequencing was by immunoSEQ multiplex PCR. The repertoire holds tens of thousands of clones, 80% to 90% seen once, with around 3.3% in the top ten. Only one count was recorded for this clone. Its specificity is not known. Study-level results: The cross-reactivity analysis covered only spike protein, not other viral proteins. Memory recall responses, not primary responses primed in culture, are what the assay detects.

Sequences were obtained from memory CD4+ T cells from PBMCs. This clonotype was obtained from an adult with COVID-19.

CDR3 in DNA: TGTGCCAGCAGCCCGGGGGGGCGAGCGGGAGGGCCGGGTGAGCAGTACTTC. Protein: CASSPGGRAGGPGEQYF. The chain combines TRBV4-2 with TRBJ2-7; 10 bases agree with TRBD2. Germline-derived CDR1 and CDR2 are LGHNA and YNFKEQ. Germline trimming cut 4 bases from V and 7 bases from J; bases unmatched to any gene: 16. This CDR3 comprises 17 residues.